A selection of T cell receptor beta chains follows, all from one sample in a study of chemoradiotherapy in HPV16-positive cancers. Generated by immunoSEQ multiplex PCR, the TCRdb table keeps only in-frame clones and is missing some. The table shows more than 10,000 clones, with around three quarters occurring only once. Collection took place from a patient who underwent chemoradiotherapy. The source is a human donor with HPV-associated anogenital cancer. Both conserved end residues are part of each CDR3. Fields, in order: CDR3 protein, CDR3 DNA, D gene, V gene, clone size, J gene. D genes are given only for firm matches. The listing skips clone size in some rows; elsewhere it reads once, few, many or a size class.

CDR3: CASSLTGPSHHEQFF
DNA: TGTGCCAGCAGCCTAACGGGTCCCTCCCACCATGAGCAGTTCTTC
D: .
V: TRBV9
size: .
J: TRBJ2-1

CDR3: CASSIRDRAEQYF
DNA: TGTGCCAGCAGCATCCGGGACAGGGCCGAGCAGTACTTC
D: TRBD1
V: TRBV5-6
size: .
J: TRBJ2-7

CDR3: CASSLSSDSNQPQHF
DNA: TGTGCCAGCAGCTTAAGCAGCGATAGCAATCAGCCCCAGCATTTT
D: .
V: TRBV11-3
size: .
J: TRBJ1-5

CDR3: CASSVVTGTNYGYTF
DNA: TGTGCCAGCAGCGTAGTGACAGGGACTAACTATGGCTACACCTTC
D: TRBD1
V: TRBV9
size: .
J: TRBJ1-2

CDR3: CAWSESSNQPQHF
DNA: TGTGCCTGGAGTGAGAGTAGCAATCAGCCCCAGCATTTT
D: .
V: TRBV30
size: .
J: TRBJ1-5

CDR3: CASSLGPAGESYEQYF
DNA: TGCGCCAGCAGCTTGGGCCCCGCAGGGGAATCCTACGAGCAGTACTTC
D: .
V: TRBV5-1
size: .
J: TRBJ2-7

CDR3: CATSRDRVDTQYF
DNA: TGTGCCACCAGCAGAGATCGAGTGGATACGCAGTATTTT
D: .
V: TRBV15
size: .
J: TRBJ2-3

CDR3: CASTREGGWGYGYTF
DNA: TGTGCCAGCACCCGAGAGGGGGGTTGGGGGTATGGCTACACCTTC
D: .
V: TRBV2
size: .
J: TRBJ1-2

CDR3: CASHQGGETQYF
DNA: TGTGCCAGCCATCAGGGGGGCGAGACCCAGTACTTC
D: .
V: TRBV6-6
size: few
J: TRBJ2-5

CDR3: CASSPLAGGRTDTQYF
DNA: TGTGCTAGCAGCCCACTAGCGGGGGGCCGCACAGATACGCAGTATTTT
D: TRBD2
V: TRBV7-7
size: .
J: TRBJ2-3

CDR3: CASSLMRVVAFF
DNA: TGTGCCAGCAGTCTAATGAGGGTGGTGGCTTTCTTT
D: .
V: TRBV28
size: .
J: TRBJ1-1